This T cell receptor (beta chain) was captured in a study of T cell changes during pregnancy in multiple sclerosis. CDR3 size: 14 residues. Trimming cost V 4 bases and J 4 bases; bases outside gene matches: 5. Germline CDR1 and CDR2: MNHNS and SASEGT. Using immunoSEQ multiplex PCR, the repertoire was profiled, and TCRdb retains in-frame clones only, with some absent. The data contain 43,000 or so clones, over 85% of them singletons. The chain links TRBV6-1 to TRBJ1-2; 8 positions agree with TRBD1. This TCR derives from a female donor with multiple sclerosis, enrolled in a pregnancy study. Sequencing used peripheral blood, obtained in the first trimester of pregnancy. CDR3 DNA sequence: TGTGCCAGCAGTGCCACGACAGGGGTCTATGGCTACACCTTC. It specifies CASSATTGVYGYTF.